The next 24 T cell receptor beta chains were all read from a single sample in a study of T cell responses to AZD1222 COVID-19 vaccine. Sequencing was performed with immunoSEQ multiplex PCR; in TCRdb, only in-frame clones are kept and a portion is missing. The sample consists of around 190,000 clones, approximately 86% of them appearing once. The material was peripheral blood, obtained 28 days after the second AZD1222 dose. The receptor source for this set is an adult who received the AZD1222 COVID-19 vaccine.

As to this clone: Germline and junction disagree at one end, which may indicate a read error. V is TRBV5-4 and J is TRBJ2-7; possibly TRBD2 for D (5 bases). Per germline, CDR1 SGHNT and CDR2 YYREEE (reference sequence). This CDR3 spans 14 amino acids. CDR3 residues: CASSFRGASYEQYF. CDR3 bases: TGTGCCAGCAGCTTCCGGGGAGCGAGCTACGAACAGTACTTC.

This rearrangement joins TRBV19 to TRBJ2-2; either TRBD1 or TRBD2 may fit D (5 bases each). The V gene lost 3 bases and the J gene lost 7 bases, with 18 bases spanning the gap. The CDR3 sequence is 16 residues long. From germline, CDR1 is LNHDA and CDR2 SQIVND (reference sequence). The CDR3 DNA sequence: TGTGCCAGTAGTATCAACTTTTGGGGGTATGGCGGGGAGCTGTTTTTT. As protein: CASSINFWGYGGELFF.

The chain joins TRBV10-2 to TRBJ1-3; possibly TRBD1 for D (6 bases). The CDR3 sequence is 18 residues long. Germline V gene sequence: CDR1 WSHSY, CDR2 SAAADI. Trimming removed 7 bases at V and 0 bases at J, with 22 bases between. CDR3 coding DNA: TGCGCCAGCAAAGCAACGCCCGGACAGCGAAGCTCTGGAAACACCATATATTTT. It yields the protein CASKATPGQRSSGNTIYF.

The chain links TRBV19 to TRBJ1-2; a possible D gene is TRBD1 (6 bases). Deletions cut 7 bases from V and 1 base from J, with 19 bases between. The CDR3 extends over 16 amino acids. CDR1 LNHDA and CDR2 SQIVND come from the germline V gene (reference sequence). The CDR3: CASTSPRLQGNYGYTF. In nucleotides, the CDR3 is TGTGCCAGTACCAGTCCCCGACTACAGGGTAACTATGGCTACACCTTC.

This chain uses TRBV9 with TRBJ2-7; D gene unclear. CDR1 and CDR2 from the germline V gene are SGDLS and YYNGEE. Trimming cost V 4 bases and J 0 bases, with 11 bases left between them. This CDR3 spans 14 amino acids. The DNA for the CDR3 is TGTGCCAGCAGCCGAGGTCGGAGCTCCTACGAGCAGTACTTC. This translates into CASSRGRSSYEQYF. The full variable domain, completed using reference TRBV9 and TRBJ2-7, is DSGVTQTPKHLITATGQRVTLRCSPRSGDLSVYWYQQSLDQGLQFLIQYYNGEERAKGNILERFSAQQFPDLHSELNLSSLELGDSALYFCASSRGRSSYEQYFGPGTRLTVT.

The chain employs TRBV10-3 and TRBJ2-7; 9 bases are shared with TRBD2. Unmatched junction bases numbered 12, after V lost 10 bases and J lost 2 bases. Germline loops: CDR1 ENHRY, CDR2 SYGVKD. CDR3 length equals 15 residues. The CDR3 region has the DNA TGTGCCACCGGGACTAGCCTAAACCCAACCTACGAGCAGTACTTC. It specifies CATGTSLNPTYEQYF.

The count of this clone is one. The chain couples TRBV2 to TRBJ1-6; 9 bases are shared with TRBD1. The ends lost 7 bases at V and 5 bases at J; junction bases unmatched: 9. CDR1 SNHLY and CDR2 FYNNEI come from the germline V gene. This CDR3 region has 16 residues. The CDR3 spells CASKRDRAVDNSPLHF. As DNA, the CDR3 is TGTGCCAGCAAAAGGGACAGGGCGGTTGATAATTCACCCCTCCACTTT.

This chain links TRBV6-2 or TRBV6-3 with TRBJ1-1, with D perhaps matching TRBD1 (5 bases). The CDR3 is made up of 16 amino acids. Germline loops: CDR1 MNHEY, CDR2 SVGEGT. V dropped 4 bases and J dropped 6 bases, with 21 bases sitting between them. CDR3 residues: CASSSGHTIGSAEAFF. CDR3 coding DNA: TGTGCCAGCAGTTCCGGACATACAATTGGGAGCGCTGAAGCTTTCTTT.

This sequence joins TRBV10-3 and TRBJ1-2; tentative D call: TRBD1 (5 bases). The CDR3 loop spans 15 amino acids. Trimming took off 2 bases at V and 2 bases at J, with 12 bases between the two ends. CDR1 ENHRY and CDR2 SYGVKD come from the germline V gene. The CDR3 spells CAISELGTVNYGYTF. DNA for the CDR3: TGTGCCATCAGTGAGCTTGGGACGGTGAACTATGGCTACACCTTC.

On this clone: The sample contains more than one DNA sequence encoding this CDR3. The chain recombines TRBV2 with TRBJ1-5, with D tentatively TRBD1 (5 bases). Germline CDR1 reads SNHLY; CDR2 reads FYNNEI. Trimming took 0 bases from V and 6 from J, leaving 12 bases between them. This CDR3 region has 15 residues. In nucleotides, the CDR3 is TGTGCCAGCAGTGAAGCGAGAGGGGCAGGTCAGCCCCAGCATTTT. Its translation: CASSEARGAGQPQHF.

CDR3: CASKPGQPNSPLHF. The DNA for the CDR3 is TGCGCCAGCAAGCCGGGACAGCCTAATTCACCCCTCCACTTT. The chain recombines TRBV5-1 with TRBJ1-6; 7 bases are shared with TRBD1. The V gene's germline CDR1 is SGHRS and CDR2 YFSETQ. The J segment lost 6 bases and the V segment lost 6 bases, leaving 6 bases of the junction unmatched. The CDR3 length is 14 residues.

The rearrangement uses TRBV18 and TRBJ2-1, with unresolved D. Germline-derived CDR1 and CDR2 are KGHSH and LQKENI. This CDR3 contains 12 residues. The V and J ends lost 8 bases and 1 base respectively, with 6 bases between them. CDR3 DNA: TGTGCCAGCCTCGATTCCTACAATGAGCAGTTCTTC. Amino acids: CASLDSYNEQFF.

The chain links TRBV10-3 to TRBJ2-1, with 8 bases lining up with TRBD1. The J segment lost 4 bases and the V segment lost 7 bases, leaving 3 bases of the junction unmatched. CDR1 and CDR2 (germline): ENHRY, SYGVKD. The length of the CDR3 is 13 residues. For the CDR3, the DNA is TGTGCCATCAAACAGGGGGTATACAATGAGCAGTTCTTC. As protein: CAIKQGVYNEQFF.

This clone was detected a few times. The chain combines TRBV21-1 with TRBJ1-1; the listed D gene, TRBD1, was not tested against the DNA. TRBV21-1 is termed a pseudogene. This CDR3 comprises 14 residues. As DNA, the CDR3 is TGTGCCAGCAGCAATGATAGGGGAACCGCCGAAGCTTTCTTT. Translated, it gives CASSNDRGTAEAFF.

The chain carries TRBV6-1 and TRBJ1-2; maybe TRBD1 (6 bases). There are 13 residues in the CDR3. Germline V lookup: CDR1 MNHNS, CDR2 SASEGT. Trimming removed 1 base from V and 9 bases from J, with 12 bases in between. CDR3 sequence reads: CASSEVEGGRYTF. DNA for the CDR3: TGTGCCAGCAGTGAAGTGGAAGGGGGGCGCTACACCTTC.

The CDR3 region has the DNA TGTGCCAGTAGTATAGGTGAAAACTACGAGCAGTACTTC. It encodes CASSIGENYEQYF. The chain links TRBV19 to TRBJ2-7; no reliable D call. Germline-derived CDR1 and CDR2 are LNHDA and SQIVND (reference sequence). Trimming removed 1 base from V and 3 bases from J, with 7 bases in between. The CDR3 is made up of 13 amino acids.

The chain carries TRBV5-1 and TRBJ2-4; D is undetermined. CDR3 size: 13 residues. Trimming left V 4 bases short and J 4 bases short, with 9 bases between. In germline, CDR1 is SGHRS, CDR2 YFSETQ. The CDR3 coding sequence is TGCGCCAGCAGCCGCACCGGGAAAAACATTCAGTACTTC. Its protein is CASSRTGKNIQYF.

V is TRBV7-6 and J is TRBJ2-1; a weak D match, TRBD1 (6 bases). Germline CDR1 reads SGHVS; CDR2 reads FNYEAQ. The CDR3 length is 15 residues. V lost 7 bases and J lost 9, with 22 bases in between. CDR3 DNA: TGTGCCAGCACCTCTGGAGTCAGGGGATGGGGTGAGCAGTTCTTC. Residues: CASTSGVRGWGEQFF.

This clone has just one count. The rearrangement uses TRBV2 and TRBJ1-1, with TRBD1 matching over 8 bases. The CDR3 contains 13 residues. V trimming: 6 bases; J trimming: 10 bases; junction bases outside the gene matches: 10. CDR1 and CDR2 (germline): SNHLY, FYNNEI. CDR3 protein: CASSQGAGRGAFF. CDR3 nucleotide sequence: TGTGCCAGCAGCCAGGGGGCGGGGAGGGGAGCTTTCTTT. The whole variable domain, remainder taken from reference TRBV2 and TRBJ1-1, is EPEVTQTPSHQVTQMGQEVILRCVPISNHLYFYWYRQILGQKVEFLVSFYNNEISEKSEIFDDQFSVERPDGSNFTLKIRSTKLEDSAMYFCASSQGAGRGAFFGQGTRLTVV.

The gene calls are TRBV29-1 and TRBJ1-1, with no clear D. Germline assignment: CDR1 SQVTM and CDR2 ANQGSEA. Deletions cut 4 bases from V and 11 bases from J, with 11 bases between. The length of the CDR3 is 10 residues. In DNA form, the CDR3 reads TGCAGCGTTGTTAGGACGAGCGCTTTCTTT. Amino acid sequence: CSVVRTSAFF.

The chain is built from TRBV5-5 and TRBJ2-7, with D tentatively TRBD1 (5 bases). The V end was cut by 4 bases, the J end by 4 bases, with 9 bases between. Germline CDR1 is SGHKS and CDR2 is YYEKEE (reference sequence). This CDR3 is 12 amino acids long. CDR3 sequence reads: CASSHDSYEQYF. CDR3 coding DNA: TGTGCCAGCAGCCACGACAGTTACGAGCAGTACTTC.

The gene calls are TRBV18 and TRBJ2-7; TRBD1 might be the D (5 bases). Trimming took off 1 base at V and 0 bases at J, with 10 bases between the two ends. The CDR3 has 15 residues. CDR1 and CDR2 (germline): KGHSH, LQKENI. The DNA for the CDR3 is TGTGCCAGCTCACCACTTCCCGACAGCTCCTACGAGCAGTACTTC. Translated: CASSPLPDSSYEQYF.

The CDR3 region is CASSPDRVPPFYQPQHF. DNA of the CDR3: TGTGCCAGCAGCCCTGACAGGGTCCCCCCGTTTTATCAGCCCCAGCATTTT. The rearrangement links TRBV7-2 to TRBJ1-5; 7 bases map to TRBD1. V shed 5 bases and J 5 bases; nucleotides not matched to a gene: 15. The length of the CDR3 is 17 residues. Germline CDR1 SGHTA, CDR2 FQGNSA.

The chain recombines TRBV6-1 with TRBJ1-5; TRBD1 agrees at 9 bases. The V segment lost 1 base and the J segment 6 bases; nucleotides outside the gene matches: 4. This CDR3 spans 15 amino acids. Germline lookup yields CDR1 MNHNS and CDR2 SASEGT. CDR3 in DNA: TGTGCCAGCAGTGAAGGGACAGGGGACGCTCAGCCCCAGCATTTT. Its protein product is CASSEGTGDAQPQHF.